This is a list of T cell receptor beta chains from one sample in a study of T cells in Graves' hyperthyroidism and ophthalmopathy. From the multiplex PCR reads, TCRdb called clonotypes with MiXCR, one entry per CDR3 protein. The sample holds 500,000 to 650,000 distinct CDR3 sequences; 14% are singletons and the top ten take about 14%. The sample taken for sequencing was blood. All receptors come from a woman between 40 and 50 years old with Graves' hyperthyroidism. Each CDR3 is given with its conserved first and last residue. A D gene is named only where the DNA matches it firmly. The size field is filled for only some rows; it gives once, few, many or a size class.

D gene,clone size,J gene,V gene,CDR3 protein,CDR3 DNA
TRBD1,-,TRBJ1-2,TRBV28,CASRPGTERGYTF,TGTGCCAGCAGACCAGGGACAGAACGAGGCTACACCTTC
TRBD2,-,TRBJ2-1,TRBV29-1,CSVLGLAGGRVEFF,TGCAGCGTTCTGGGACTAGCGGGAGGCCGGGTTGAGTTCTTC
-,-,TRBJ1-2,TRBV2,CASSERDNTGYTF,TGTGCCAGCAGTGAACGGGACAACACTGGCTACACCTTC
-,-,TRBJ1-5,TRBV29-1,CSVGIHNQPQHF,TGCAGCGTTGGGATACACAATCAGCCCCAGCATTTT
-,-,TRBJ2-1,TRBV5-5,CASSSRKGENYNEQFF,TGTGCCAGCAGCTCCCGCAAAGGAGAAAACTACAATGAGCAGTTCTTC
TRBD2,many,TRBJ2-7,TRBV6-5,CASSYSTSGKDEQYF,TGTGCCAGCAGTTACTCAACTAGCGGAAAAGACGAGCAGTACTTC
-,many,TRBJ2-7,TRBV18,CASSPGYEQYF,TGTGCCAGCAGCCCTGGATACGAGCAGTACTTC
TRBD1,many,TRBJ2-1,TRBV28,CASSLSGTGAYNEQFF,TGTGCCAGCAGTTTATCGGGGACAGGGGCCTACAATGAGCAGTTCTTC
TRBD1,few,TRBJ2-5,TRBV6-1,CASRQGGETQYF,TGTGCCAGTCGACAGGGGGGAGAGACCCAGTACTTC
-,many,TRBJ2-1,TRBV12-5,CASGLVLGVNEQFF,TGTGCTAGTGGTTTGGTACTAGGTGTAAATGAGCAGTTCTTC
-,many,TRBJ1-2,TRBV18,CASSPDGDGSYGYTF,TGTGCCAGCTCACCTGACGGGGACGGCAGCTATGGCTACACCTTC
-,many,TRBJ2-3,TRBV10-1,CASRQDGDEDTQYF,TGCGCCAGCAGGCAGGACGGCGATGAGGATACGCAGTATTTT
-,few,TRBJ2-1,TRBV2,CASSELTKYEQFF,TGTGCCAGCAGTGAATTAACTAAGTATGAGCAGTTCTTC
TRBD1,-,TRBJ1-2,TRBV12-3/TRBV12-4,CASSRDRGVDGYTF,TGTGCCAGCAGCCGTGACAGGGGAGTGGATGGCTACACCTTC
TRBD1,-,TRBJ2-7,TRBV18,CASSPRDRGNYEQYF,TGTGCCAGCTCACCCCGGGACAGAGGTAACTACGAGCAGTACTTC
TRBD2,many,TRBJ2-5,TRBV29-1,CSVERGSGETQYF,TGCAGCGTTGAACGCGGGAGCGGTGAGACCCAGTACTTC
-,many,TRBJ2-7,TRBV11-1,CASSLMEDSYEQYF,TGTGCCAGCAGCTTAATGGAGGACTCCTACGAGCAGTACTTC
-,-,TRBJ2-3,TRBV29-1,CSGGKTDTQYF,TGCAGCGGCGGGAAGACAGATACGCAGTATTTT
-,-,TRBJ2-3,TRBV24-1,CATSDDTLYTQYF,TGTGCCACCAGTGACGATACCTTGTATACGCAGTATTTT
-,-,TRBJ2-1,TRBV10-3,CAISEKRVYNEQFF,TGTGCCATCAGTGAAAAGCGGGTATACAATGAGCAGTTCTTC
-,-,TRBJ2-7,TRBV27,CASSFGLGNEQYF,TGTGCCAGCAGTTTCGGGCTAGGTAACGAGCAGTACTTC
-,many,TRBJ2-1,TRBV5-1,CASSLDKSGQGIDEQFF,TGCGCCAGCAGCTTGGATAAAAGTGGGCAGGGTATCGATGAGCAGTTCTTC
-,-,TRBJ2-1,TRBV7-2,CASSPRDSNEQFF,TGTGCCAGCAGCCCCCGGGACTCTAATGAGCAGTTCTTC
TRBD2,-,TRBJ2-3,TRBV4-1,CASSTRLAGGGTDTQYF,TGCGCCAGCAGCACCCGACTAGCGGGAGGTGGTACAGATACGCAGTATTTT
-,many,TRBJ2-5,TRBV5-5,CASSLFETQYF,TGTGCCAGCAGCTTGTTTGAGACCCAGTACTTC
-,-,TRBJ2-1,TRBV5-1,CASRGGGLGEQFF,TGCGCCAGCAGGGGAGGGGGCCTAGGTGAGCAGTTCTTC
TRBD1,-,TRBJ2-7,TRBV5-1,CASSLGLGTGDLYEQYF,TGCGCCAGCAGCCTGGGTTTGGGCACAGGGGACCTCTACGAGCAGTACTTC
TRBD2,many,TRBJ2-7,TRBV5-1,CASSSGSGTMIYEQYF,TGCGCCAGCAGCTCGGGCTCCGGGACTATGATCTACGAGCAGTACTTC
-,-,TRBJ2-5,TRBV3-1,CATRRHQETQYF,TGTGCCACCAGAAGACACCAAGAGACCCAGTACTTC
-,many,TRBJ1-1,TRBV28,CASSFRKGRTNTEAFF,TGTGCCAGCAGTTTTAGGAAGGGCAGAACGAACACTGAAGCTTTCTTT
-,many,TRBJ1-2,TRBV3-1,CASSQRFGYGYTF,TGTGCCAGCAGCCAACGGTTTGGATATGGCTACACCTTC
-,few,TRBJ2-6,TRBV29-1,CSVEGVAGANVLTF,TGCAGCGTGGAAGGGGTGGCTGGGGCCAACGTCCTGACTTTC
TRBD2,many,TRBJ2-2,TRBV5-1,CASSIASGTGELFF,TGCGCCAGCAGTATTGCTAGCGGCACCGGGGAGCTGTTTTTT
TRBD1,-,TRBJ1-5,TRBV12-3/TRBV12-4,CASSLNQGDQPQHF,TGTGCCAGCAGCCTGAACCAGGGGGATCAGCCCCAGCATTTT
-,many,TRBJ1-1,TRBV3-1,CASRQERSEAFF,TGTGCCAGCAGACAAGAAAGAAGTGAAGCTTTCTTT
TRBD1,-,TRBJ1-5,TRBV19,CATSRDRDQPQHF,TGTGCCACAAGCCGGGACAGGGATCAGCCCCAGCATTTT
TRBD2,few,TRBJ2-5,TRBV5-1,CASNMGLAGSETQYF,TGCGCCAGTAACATGGGACTAGCGGGATCAGAGACCCAGTACTTC
-,many,TRBJ2-5,TRBV5-1,CASSIGQFQETQYF,TGCGCCAGCAGCATTGGACAGTTCCAAGAGACCCAGTACTTC
-,many,TRBJ2-3,TRBV20-1,CSARDQLTDTQYF,TGCAGTGCTAGAGATCAGCTCACAGATACGCAGTATTTT
TRBD2,many,TRBJ2-7,TRBV20-1,CSARDLPGGLSYEQYF,TGCAGTGCTAGAGATCTTCCGGGAGGGCTCTCCTACGAGCAGTACTTC
-,few,TRBJ2-3,TRBV28,CASKQGLHTDTQYF,TGTGCCAGCAAACAGGGTCTCCACACAGATACGCAGTATTTT